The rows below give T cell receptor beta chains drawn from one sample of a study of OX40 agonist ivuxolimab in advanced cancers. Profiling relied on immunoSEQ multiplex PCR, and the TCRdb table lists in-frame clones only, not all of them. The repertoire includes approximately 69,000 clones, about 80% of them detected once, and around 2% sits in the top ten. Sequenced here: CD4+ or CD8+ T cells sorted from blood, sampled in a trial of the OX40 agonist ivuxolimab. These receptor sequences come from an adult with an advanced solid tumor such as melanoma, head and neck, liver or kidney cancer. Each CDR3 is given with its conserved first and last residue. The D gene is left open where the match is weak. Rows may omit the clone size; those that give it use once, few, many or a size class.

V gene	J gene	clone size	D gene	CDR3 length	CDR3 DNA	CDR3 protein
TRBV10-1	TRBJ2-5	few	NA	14	TGCGCCAGCAGCCCCTGGACAGCGAGGGAGACCCAGTACTTC	CASSPWTARETQYF
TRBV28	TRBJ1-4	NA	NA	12	TGTGCCAGCAGCCAGGGTAGTGAAAAACTGTTTTTT	CASSQGSEKLFF
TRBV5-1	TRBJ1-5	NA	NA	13	TGCGCCAGCAGCTACCGGGGGGGTCAGCCCCAGCATTTT	CASSYRGGQPQHF
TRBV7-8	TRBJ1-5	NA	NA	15	TGTGCCAGCAGCTTAAACCCAGCTAGCAATCAGCCCCAGCATTTT	CASSLNPASNQPQHF
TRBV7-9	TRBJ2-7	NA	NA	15	TGTGCCAGCAGCTTAATGACGGCAGGGGGGTACGAGCAGTACTTC	CASSLMTAGGYEQYF
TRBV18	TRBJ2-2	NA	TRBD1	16	TGTGCCAGCTCACCCGACAGGGGGCTGGGCACCGGGGAGCTGTTTTTT	CASSPDRGLGTGELFF
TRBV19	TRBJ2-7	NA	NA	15	TGTGCCACCGCGCAGACAGTAAGGGGCCGAAGGGAGCAGTACTTC	CATAQTVRGRREQYF
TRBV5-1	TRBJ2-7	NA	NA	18	TGCGCCAGCAGCTTTACTTTCCGGGGGCCCCCCGAGATCTACGAGCAGTACTTC	CASSFTFRGPPEIYEQYF
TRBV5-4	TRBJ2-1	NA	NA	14	TGTGCCAGCAGCTTGGGTCCGGGCTGGAATGAGCAGTTCTTC	CASSLGPGWNEQFF
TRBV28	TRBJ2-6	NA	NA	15	TGTGCCGCCACAGGTGGAAGCTCTGGGGCCAACGTCCTGACTTTC	CAATGGSSGANVLTF
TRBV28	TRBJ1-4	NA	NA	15	TGTGCCAGCAGTCCCCTCGGGCCCATCGGTGAAAAACTGTTTTTT	CASSPLGPIGEKLFF
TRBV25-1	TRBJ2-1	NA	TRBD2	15	TGTGCCACGGGGGGGGGCCCTGATTCCTACAATGAGCAGTTCTTC	CATGGGPDSYNEQFF
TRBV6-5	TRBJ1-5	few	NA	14	TGTGCCAGCAGTTACTTGGGGGATAATCAGCCCCAGCATTTT	CASSYLGDNQPQHF
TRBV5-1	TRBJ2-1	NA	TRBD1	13	TGCGCCAGCAGCTTTACAGGGGATAATGAGCAGTTCTTC	CASSFTGDNEQFF
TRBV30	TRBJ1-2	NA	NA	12	TGTGCCTGGAGTCCGACCAACTATGGCTACACCTTC	CAWSPTNYGYTF
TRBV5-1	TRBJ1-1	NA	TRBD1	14	TGCGCCAGCAGTTCCCGACAGGGCGGAACTGAAGCTTTCTTT	CASSSRQGGTEAFF
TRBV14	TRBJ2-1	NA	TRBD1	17	TGTGCCAGCAGCCAAGGACCCCGGGACAGAGGTGTCAATGAGCAGTTCTTC	CASSQGPRDRGVNEQFF
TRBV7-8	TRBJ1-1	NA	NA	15	TGTGCCAGCATCCCGACAGAAATTATGAACACTGAAGCTTTCTTT	CASIPTEIMNTEAFF
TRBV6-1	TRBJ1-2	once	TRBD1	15	TGTGCCAGCAGTGAAGTCCAGGGGGATAAGTATGGCTACACCTTC	CASSEVQGDKYGYTF
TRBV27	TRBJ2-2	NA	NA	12	TGTGCCAGCAGACAGGAGACCGGGGAGCTGTTTTTT	CASRQETGELFF
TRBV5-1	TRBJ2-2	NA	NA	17	TGCGCCAGCAGCCTCGGATTACAGGGACCGAACACCGGGGAGCTGTTTTTT	CASSLGLQGPNTGELFF
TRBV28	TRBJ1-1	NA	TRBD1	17	TGTGCCAGCAGTTTTCGGCGGGACAGGACACTGAACACTGAAGCTTTCTTT	CASSFRRDRTLNTEAFF
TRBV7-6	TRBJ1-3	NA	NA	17	TGTGCCAGCAGCTTAGTTGGTGGACCGACCACTGGAAACACCATATATTTT	CASSLVGGPTTGNTIYF
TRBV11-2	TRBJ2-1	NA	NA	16	TGTGCCAGCACCCCGGGCGGTAGCGGTGGGTACAATGAGCAGTTCTTC	CASTPGGSGGYNEQFF
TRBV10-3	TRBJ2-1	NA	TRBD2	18	TGTGCCATCAGTGAGTCACCTCGACTAGCGGGGGGAAACAATGAGCAGTTCTTC	CAISESPRLAGGNNEQFF
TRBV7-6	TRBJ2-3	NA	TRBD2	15	TGTGCCAGCAGCCTACTAGCGGCTAGCACAGATACGCAGTATTTT	CASSLLAASTDTQYF
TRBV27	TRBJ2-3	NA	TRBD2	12	TGTGCCAGCAGTTTTCCGGGACTAGCGTTGTATTTT	CASSFPGLALYF